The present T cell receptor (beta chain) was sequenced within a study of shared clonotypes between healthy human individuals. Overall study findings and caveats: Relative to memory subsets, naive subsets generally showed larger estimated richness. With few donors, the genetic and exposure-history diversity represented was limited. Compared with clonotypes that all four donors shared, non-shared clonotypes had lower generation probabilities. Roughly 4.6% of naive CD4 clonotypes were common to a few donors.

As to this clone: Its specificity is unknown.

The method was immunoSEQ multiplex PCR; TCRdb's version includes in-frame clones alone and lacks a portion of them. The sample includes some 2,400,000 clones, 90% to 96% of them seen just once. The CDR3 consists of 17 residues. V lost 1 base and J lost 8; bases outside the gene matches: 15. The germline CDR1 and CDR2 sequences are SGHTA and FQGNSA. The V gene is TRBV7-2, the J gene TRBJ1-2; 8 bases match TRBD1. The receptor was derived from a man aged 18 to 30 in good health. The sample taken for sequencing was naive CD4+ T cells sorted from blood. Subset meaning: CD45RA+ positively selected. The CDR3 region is CASSLDGSAGGAGGYTF. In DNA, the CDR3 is TGTGCCAGCAGCTTAGATGGTTCAGCAGGGGGCGCGGGCGGCTACACCTTC. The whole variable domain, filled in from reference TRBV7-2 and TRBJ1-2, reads GAGVSQSPSNKVTEKGKDVELRCDPISGHTALYWYRQSLGQGLEFLIYFQGNSAPDKSGLPSDRFSAERTGGSVSTLTIQRTQQEDSAVYLCASSLDGSAGGAGGYTFGSGTRLTVV.